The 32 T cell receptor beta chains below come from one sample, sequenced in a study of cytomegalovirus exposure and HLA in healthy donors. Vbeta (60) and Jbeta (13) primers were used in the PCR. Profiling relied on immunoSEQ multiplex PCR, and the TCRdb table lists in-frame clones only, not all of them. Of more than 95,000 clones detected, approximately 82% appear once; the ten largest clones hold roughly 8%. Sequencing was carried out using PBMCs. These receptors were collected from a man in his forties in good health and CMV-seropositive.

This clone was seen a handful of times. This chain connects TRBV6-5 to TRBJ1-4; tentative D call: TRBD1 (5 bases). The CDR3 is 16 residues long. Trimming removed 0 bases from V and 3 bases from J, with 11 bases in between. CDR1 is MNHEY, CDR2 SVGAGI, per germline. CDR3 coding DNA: TGTGCCAGCAGTTACTCGCCGACAGATTCTAATGAAAAACTGTTTTTT. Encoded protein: CASSYSPTDSNEKLFF.

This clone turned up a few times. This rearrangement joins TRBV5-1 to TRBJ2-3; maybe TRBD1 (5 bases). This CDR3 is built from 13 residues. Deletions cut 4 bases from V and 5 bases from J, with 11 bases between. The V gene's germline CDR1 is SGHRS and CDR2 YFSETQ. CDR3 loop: CASSPTDRDTQYF. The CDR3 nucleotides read TGCGCCAGCAGCCCGACAGACAGAGATACGCAGTATTTT.

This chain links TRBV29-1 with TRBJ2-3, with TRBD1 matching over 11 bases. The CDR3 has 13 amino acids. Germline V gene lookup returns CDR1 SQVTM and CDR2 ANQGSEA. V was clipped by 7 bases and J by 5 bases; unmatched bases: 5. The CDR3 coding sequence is TGCAGCGCTGGACAGGGGGCGGGAGATACGCAGTATTTT. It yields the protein CSAGQGAGDTQYF.

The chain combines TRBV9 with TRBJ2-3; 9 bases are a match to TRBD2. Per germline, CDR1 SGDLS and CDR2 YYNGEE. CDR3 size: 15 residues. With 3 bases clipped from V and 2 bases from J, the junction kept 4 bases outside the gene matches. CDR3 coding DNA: TGTGCCAGCAGCGCGACTAGCGGCTTCACAGATACGCAGTATTTT. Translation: CASSATSGFTDTQYF.

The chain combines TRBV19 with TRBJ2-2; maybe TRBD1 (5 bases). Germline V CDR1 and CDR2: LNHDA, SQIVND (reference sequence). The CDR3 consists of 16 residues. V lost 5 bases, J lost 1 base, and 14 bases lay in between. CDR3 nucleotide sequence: TGTGCCAGTAGTTCTGCTTGGACAATGAACACCGGGGAGCTGTTTTTT. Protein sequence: CASSSAWTMNTGELFF.

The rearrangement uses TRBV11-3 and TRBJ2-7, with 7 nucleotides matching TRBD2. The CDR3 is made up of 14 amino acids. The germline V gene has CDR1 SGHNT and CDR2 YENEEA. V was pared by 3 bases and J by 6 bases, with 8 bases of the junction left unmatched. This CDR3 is CASSFGGSPPEQYF. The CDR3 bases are TGTGCCAGCAGCTTTGGCGGGAGTCCCCCCGAGCAGTACTTC.

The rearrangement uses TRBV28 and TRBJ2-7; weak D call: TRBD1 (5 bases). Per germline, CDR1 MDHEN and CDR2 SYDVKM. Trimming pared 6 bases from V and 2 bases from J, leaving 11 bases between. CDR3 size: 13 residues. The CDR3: CASSRQKTYEQYF. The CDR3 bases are TGTGCCAGCAGCCGACAGAAAACCTACGAGCAGTACTTC. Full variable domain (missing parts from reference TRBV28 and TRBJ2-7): DVKVTQSSRYLVKRTGEKVFLECVQDMDHENMFWYRQDPGLGLRLIYFSYDVKMKEKGDIPEGYSVSREKKERFSLILESASTNQTSMYLCASSRQKTYEQYFGPGTRLTVT.

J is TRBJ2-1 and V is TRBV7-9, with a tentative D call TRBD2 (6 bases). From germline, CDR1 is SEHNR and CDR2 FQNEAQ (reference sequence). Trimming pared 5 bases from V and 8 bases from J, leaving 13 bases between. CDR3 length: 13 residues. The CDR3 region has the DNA TGTGCCAGCAGCCCCCCGGGCGGGGATGAGCAGTTCTTC. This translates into CASSPPGGDEQFF.

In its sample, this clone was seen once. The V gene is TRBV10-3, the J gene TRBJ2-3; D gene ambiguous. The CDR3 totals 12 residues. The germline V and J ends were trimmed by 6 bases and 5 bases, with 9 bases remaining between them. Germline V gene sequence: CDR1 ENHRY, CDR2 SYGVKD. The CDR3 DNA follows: TGTGCCATCAGCCCTAACGTAGATACGCAGTATTTT. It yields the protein CAISPNVDTQYF.

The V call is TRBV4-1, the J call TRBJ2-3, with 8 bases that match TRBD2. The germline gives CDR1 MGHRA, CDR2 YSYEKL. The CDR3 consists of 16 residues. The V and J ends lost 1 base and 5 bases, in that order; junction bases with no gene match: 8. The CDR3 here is CASSQGGNGRGDTQYF. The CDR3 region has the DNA TGCGCCAGCAGCCAAGGAGGAAACGGGAGGGGAGATACGCAGTATTTT.

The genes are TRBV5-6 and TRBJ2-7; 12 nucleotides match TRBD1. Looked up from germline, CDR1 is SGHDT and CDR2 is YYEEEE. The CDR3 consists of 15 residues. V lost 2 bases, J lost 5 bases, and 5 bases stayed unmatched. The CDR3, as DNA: TGTGCCAGCAGCTTAGTTGGGACAGGGGGCCACGAGCAGTACTTC. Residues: CASSLVGTGGHEQYF.

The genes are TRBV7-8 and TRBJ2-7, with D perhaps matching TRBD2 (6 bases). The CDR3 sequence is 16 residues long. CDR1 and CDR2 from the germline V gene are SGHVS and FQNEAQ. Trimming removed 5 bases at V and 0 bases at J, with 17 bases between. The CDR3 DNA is TGTGCCAGCAGCCTTATATCTTGGGGGGACTCCTACGAGCAGTACTTC. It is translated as CASSLISWGDSYEQYF.

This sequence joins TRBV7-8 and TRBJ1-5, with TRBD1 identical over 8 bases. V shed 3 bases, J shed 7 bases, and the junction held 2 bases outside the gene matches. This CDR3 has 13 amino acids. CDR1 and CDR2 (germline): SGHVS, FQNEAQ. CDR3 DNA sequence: TGTGCCAGCAGCTTGAGACAGGGGCAGCCCCAGCATTTT. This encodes CASSLRQGQPQHF.

CDR3 nucleotides: TGTGCCAGCAGCCAGGGACAGCCCCCGAACACTGAAGCTTTCTTT. It yields the protein CASSQGQPPNTEAFF. The chain combines TRBV11-1 with TRBJ1-1; TRBD1 agrees at 7 bases. The CDR3 spans 15 residues. Looked up from germline, CDR1 is SGHAT and CDR2 is FQDESV (reference sequence). Trimming at V came to 5 bases and at J to 1 base, leaving 7 bases not matched to a gene.

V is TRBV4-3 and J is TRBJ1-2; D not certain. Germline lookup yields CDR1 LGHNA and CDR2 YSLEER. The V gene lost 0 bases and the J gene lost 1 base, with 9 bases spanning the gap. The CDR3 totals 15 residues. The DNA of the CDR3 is TGCGCCAGCAGCCAAGATTGGAGGGATAACTATGGCTACACCTTC. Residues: CASSQDWRDNYGYTF.

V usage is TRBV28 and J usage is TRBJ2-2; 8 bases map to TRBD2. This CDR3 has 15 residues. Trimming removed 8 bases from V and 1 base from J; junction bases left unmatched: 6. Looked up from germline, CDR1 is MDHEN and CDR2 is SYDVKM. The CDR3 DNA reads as TGTGCCAGCTTCCATGCGGGGGGGAACACCGGGGAGCTGTTTTTT. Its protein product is CASFHAGGNTGELFF.

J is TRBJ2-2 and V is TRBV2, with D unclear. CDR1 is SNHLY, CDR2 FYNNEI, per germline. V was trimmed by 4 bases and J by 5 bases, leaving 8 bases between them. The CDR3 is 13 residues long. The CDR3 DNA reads TGTGCCAGCAGTGGAGTACGAACCGGGGAGCTGTTTTTT. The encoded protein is CASSGVRTGELFF.

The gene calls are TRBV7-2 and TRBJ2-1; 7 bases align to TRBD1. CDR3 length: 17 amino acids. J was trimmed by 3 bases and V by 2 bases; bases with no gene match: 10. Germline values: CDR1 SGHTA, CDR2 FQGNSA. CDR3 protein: CASSLLSTGVIYNEQFF. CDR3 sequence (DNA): TGTGCCAGCAGCTTACTCTCCACAGGGGTAATCTACAATGAGCAGTTCTTC.

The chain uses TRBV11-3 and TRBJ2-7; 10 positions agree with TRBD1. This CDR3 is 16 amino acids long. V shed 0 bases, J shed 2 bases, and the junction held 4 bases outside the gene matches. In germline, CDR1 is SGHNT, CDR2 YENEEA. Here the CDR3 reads CASSLERTGGTYEQYF. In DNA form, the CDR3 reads TGTGCCAGCAGCTTAGAGAGGACAGGGGGGACCTACGAGCAGTACTTC.

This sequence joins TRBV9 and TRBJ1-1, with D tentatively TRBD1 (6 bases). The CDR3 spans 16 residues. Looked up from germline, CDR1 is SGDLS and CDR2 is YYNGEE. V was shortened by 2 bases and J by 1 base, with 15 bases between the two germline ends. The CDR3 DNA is TGTGCCAGCAGCGTGGCAGCAGGGGTGGCGAACACTGAAGCTTTCTTT. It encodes CASSVAAGVANTEAFF.

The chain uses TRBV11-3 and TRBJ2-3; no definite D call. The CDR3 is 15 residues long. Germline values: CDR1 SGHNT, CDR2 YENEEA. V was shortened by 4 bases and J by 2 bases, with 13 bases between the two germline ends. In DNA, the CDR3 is TGTGCCAGCAGCTATAGAGGAGCTGACACAGATACGCAGTATTTT. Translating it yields CASSYRGADTDTQYF.

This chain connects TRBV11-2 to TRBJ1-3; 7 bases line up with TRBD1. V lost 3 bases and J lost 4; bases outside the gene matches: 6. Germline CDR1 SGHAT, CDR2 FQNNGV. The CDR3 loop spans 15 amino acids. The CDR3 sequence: CASSFLTGQGNTIYF. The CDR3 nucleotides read TGTGCCAGCAGCTTTTTGACAGGGCAAGGAAACACCATATATTTT.

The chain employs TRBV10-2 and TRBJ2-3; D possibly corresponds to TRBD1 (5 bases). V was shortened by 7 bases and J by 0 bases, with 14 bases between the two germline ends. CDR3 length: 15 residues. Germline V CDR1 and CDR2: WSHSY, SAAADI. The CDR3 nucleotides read TGCGCCAGCAAGGACCGACAGTTTAGCACAGATACGCAGTATTTT. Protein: CASKDRQFSTDTQYF.

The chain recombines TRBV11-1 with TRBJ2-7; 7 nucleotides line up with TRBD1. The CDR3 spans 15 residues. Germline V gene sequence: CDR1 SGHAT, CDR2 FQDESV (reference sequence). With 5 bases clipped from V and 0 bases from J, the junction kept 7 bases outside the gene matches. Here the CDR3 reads CASSLRDSSSYEQYF. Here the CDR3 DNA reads TGTGCCAGCAGCCTCCGGGACAGCAGCTCCTACGAGCAGTACTTC.

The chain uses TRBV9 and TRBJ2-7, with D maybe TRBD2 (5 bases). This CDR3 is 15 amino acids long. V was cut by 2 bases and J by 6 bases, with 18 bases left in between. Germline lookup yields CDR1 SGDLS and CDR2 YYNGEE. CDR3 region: CASSVRGQTFGEQYF. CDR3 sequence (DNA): TGTGCCAGCAGCGTTCGGGGTCAGACTTTCGGCGAGCAGTACTTC. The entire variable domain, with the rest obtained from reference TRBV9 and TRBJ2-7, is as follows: DSGVTQTPKHLITATGQRVTLRCSPRSGDLSVYWYQQSLDQGLQFLIQYYNGEERAKGNILERFSAQQFPDLHSELNLSSLELGDSALYFCASSVRGQTFGEQYFGPGTRLTVT.

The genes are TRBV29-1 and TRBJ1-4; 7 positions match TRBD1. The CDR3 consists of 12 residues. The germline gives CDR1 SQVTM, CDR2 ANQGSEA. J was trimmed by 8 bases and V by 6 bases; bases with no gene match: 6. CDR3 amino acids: CSVETGPEKLFF. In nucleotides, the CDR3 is TGCAGCGTAGAGACAGGGCCCGAAAAACTGTTTTTT.

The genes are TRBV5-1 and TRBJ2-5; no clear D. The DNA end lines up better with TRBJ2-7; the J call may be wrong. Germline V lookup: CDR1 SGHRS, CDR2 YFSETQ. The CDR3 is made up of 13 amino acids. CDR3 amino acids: CASSLYGSYEQYF. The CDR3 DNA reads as TGCGCCAGCAGCTTGTACGGTTCCTACGAGCAGTACTTC.

CDR3 sequence (DNA): TGTGCCAGCAGCAGGACTAGCGGGAGGGCAAAGGGCGGGGAGCTGTTTTTT. Amino acids: CASSRTSGRAKGGELFF. This chain links TRBV28 with TRBJ2-2; TRBD2 agrees at 15 bases. Germline-derived CDR1 and CDR2 are MDHEN and SYDVKM. The CDR3 consists of 17 residues. V trimming: 6 bases; J trimming: 7 bases; junction bases outside the gene matches: 9.

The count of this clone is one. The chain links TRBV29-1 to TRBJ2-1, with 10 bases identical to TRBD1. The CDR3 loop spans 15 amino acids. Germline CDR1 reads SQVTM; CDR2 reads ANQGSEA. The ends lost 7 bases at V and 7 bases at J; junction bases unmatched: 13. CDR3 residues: CSAGQGPTLWNEQFF. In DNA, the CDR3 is TGCAGCGCGGGACAGGGGCCCACCTTGTGGAATGAGCAGTTCTTC.

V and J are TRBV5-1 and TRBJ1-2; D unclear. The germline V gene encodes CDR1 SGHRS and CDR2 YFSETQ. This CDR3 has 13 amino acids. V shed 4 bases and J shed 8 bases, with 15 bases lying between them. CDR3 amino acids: CASSVDFRRGYTF. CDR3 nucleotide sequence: TGCGCCAGCAGCGTAGACTTCCGGAGGGGCTACACCTTC.

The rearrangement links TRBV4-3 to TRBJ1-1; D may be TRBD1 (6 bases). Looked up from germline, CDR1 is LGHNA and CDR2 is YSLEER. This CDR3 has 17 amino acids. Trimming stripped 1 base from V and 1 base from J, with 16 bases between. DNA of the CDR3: TGCGCCAGCAGCCAAGGGGTCGGGGGGCCAGCGAACACTGAAGCTTTCTTT. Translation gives CASSQGVGGPANTEAFF.

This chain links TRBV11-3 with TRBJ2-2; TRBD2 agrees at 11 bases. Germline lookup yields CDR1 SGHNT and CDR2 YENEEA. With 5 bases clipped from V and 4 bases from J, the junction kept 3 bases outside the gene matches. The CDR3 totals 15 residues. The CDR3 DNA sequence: TGTGCCAGCAGCCTTGGACTAGCGGGCACCGGGGAGCTGTTTTTT. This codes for CASSLGLAGTGELFF.